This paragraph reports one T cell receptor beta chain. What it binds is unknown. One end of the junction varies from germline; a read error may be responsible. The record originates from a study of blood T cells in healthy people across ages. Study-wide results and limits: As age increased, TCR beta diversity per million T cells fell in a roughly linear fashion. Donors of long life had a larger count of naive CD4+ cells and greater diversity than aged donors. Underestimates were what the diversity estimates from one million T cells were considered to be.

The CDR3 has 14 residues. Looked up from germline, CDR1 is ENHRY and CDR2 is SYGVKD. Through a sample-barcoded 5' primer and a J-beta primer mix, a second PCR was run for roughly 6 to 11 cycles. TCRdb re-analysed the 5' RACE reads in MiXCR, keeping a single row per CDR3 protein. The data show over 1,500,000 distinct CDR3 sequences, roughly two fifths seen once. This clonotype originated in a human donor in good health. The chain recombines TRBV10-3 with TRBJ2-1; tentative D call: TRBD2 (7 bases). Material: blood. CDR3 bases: TGTGCCACCAGTGCCCTAGGGGGGGACAATGAGCAGTTCTTC. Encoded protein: CATSALGGDNEQFF.